What follows are 4 T cell receptor beta chains derived from one specimen sequenced in a study of blood T cell repertoires in COVID-19. Profiling relied on immunoSEQ multiplex PCR, and the TCRdb table lists in-frame clones only, not all of them. The sample records some 140,000 clones, about 90% being singletons. The sample was peripheral blood. Source of these receptors: a man between 45 and 60 years old with acute or convalescent COVID-19.

The chain has TRBV18 and TRBJ2-2, with 9 bases identical to TRBD1. Trimming at V came to 2 bases and at J to 6 bases, leaving 7 bases not matched to a gene. The CDR3 loop spans 16 amino acids. Germline loops: CDR1 KGHSH, CDR2 LQKENI. The CDR3 region has the DNA TGTGCCAGCTCACCAAGAAGGACAGGGGAGTCCGGGGAGCTGTTTTTT. It translates to CASSPRRTGESGELFF. The full variable domain, completed using reference TRBV18 and TRBJ2-2, is NAGVMQNPRHLVRRRGQEARLRCSPMKGHSHVYWYRQLPEEGLKFMVYLQKENIIDESGMPKERFSAEFPKEGPSILRIQQVVRGDSAAYFCASSPRRTGESGELFFGEGSRLTVL.

CDR3 in DNA: TGTGCCAGCAGTTCCTCCGGGACACCCACTGAAGCTTTCTTT. The encoded protein is CASSSSGTPTEAFF. This rearrangement joins TRBV28 to TRBJ1-1, with a possible D match to TRBD1 (6 bases). This CDR3 spans 14 amino acids. Germline assignment: CDR1 MDHEN and CDR2 SYDVKM. With 4 bases removed from V and 4 bases from J, the gap between germline ends came to 13 bases.

This rearrangement joins TRBV4-1 to TRBJ1-5; 9 bases agree with TRBD1. The CDR3 sequence is 15 residues long. Losses at the gene ends were 3 bases for V and 6 bases for J; bases not matched to a gene: 6. Germline V gene data show CDR1 as MGHRA and CDR2 as YSYEKL. The CDR3 here is CASSQPGQGLQPQHF. As DNA, the CDR3 is TGCGCCAGCAGCCAGCCGGGACAGGGACTTCAGCCCCAGCATTTT.

The chain joins TRBV18 to TRBJ2-2; 9 bases match TRBD2. This CDR3 has 17 residues. Per germline, CDR1 KGHSH and CDR2 LQKENI. V was pared by 3 bases and J by 0 bases, with 5 bases of the junction left unmatched. CDR3 residues: CASSPAGGTANTGELFF. In DNA form, the CDR3 reads TGTGCCAGCTCACCCGCGGGAGGGACGGCGAACACCGGGGAGCTGTTTTTT.